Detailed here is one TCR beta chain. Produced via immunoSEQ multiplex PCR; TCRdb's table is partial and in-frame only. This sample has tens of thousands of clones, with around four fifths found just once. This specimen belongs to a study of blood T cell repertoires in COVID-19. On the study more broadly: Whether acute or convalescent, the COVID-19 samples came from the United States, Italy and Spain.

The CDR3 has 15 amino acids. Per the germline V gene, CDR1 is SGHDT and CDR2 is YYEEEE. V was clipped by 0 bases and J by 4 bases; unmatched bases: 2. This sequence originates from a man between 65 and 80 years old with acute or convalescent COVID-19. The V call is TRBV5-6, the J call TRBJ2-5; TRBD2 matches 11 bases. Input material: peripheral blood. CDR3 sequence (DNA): TGTGCCAGCAGCTTGGGACTAGCGGGGATAGAGACCCAGTACTTC. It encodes CASSLGLAGIETQYF.